This T cell receptor beta chain was captured by sequencing in a study of Graves' ophthalmopathy and Graves' hyperthyroidism. Findings and caveats of the study: In blood, most expanded thyroid clonotypes above 0.001 frequency were also detected. Ophthalmopathy progression was predicted with around 71% sensitivity and about 72% specificity.

Clinicians made diagnoses from clinical symptoms, serum thyroxine, TRAb, thyroid ultrasound and orbital computed tomography. V lost 6 bases and J lost 0, with 18 bases in between. Looked up from germline, CDR1 is LNHDA and CDR2 is SQIVND (reference sequence). This CDR3 has 17 residues. Remarks on this clonotype: What it recognizes is unknown.

Amplified material comprised TCR beta CDR3 regions derived from RNA transcripts. Scientists carried out first-round RT-PCR using HTBI primers and then a second-round multiplex PCR. MiXCR, run by TCRdb on the multiplex PCR reads, gives a single entry per CDR3 protein. The sample comprises hundreds of thousands of distinct CDR3 sequences, about a fifth of which are singletons, and roughly 6.9% rests with the top ten. The TCR originated in a woman in her late teens or twenties with stable Graves' hyperthyroidism. Some clones in this sample may be carry-over from other donors' samples. This chain links TRBV19 with TRBJ1-5; D is undetermined. Sequenced material: peripheral blood. This CDR3 is CASSLAKRYNSNQPQHF. As DNA, the CDR3 is TGTGCCAGTAGCCTTGCTAAGAGGTACAATAGCAATCAGCCCCAGCATTTT.